Listed below are T cell receptor beta chains from one sample, sequenced in a study of blood T cell repertoires in COVID-19. Profiled with immunoSEQ multiplex PCR; TCRdb holds only in-frame clones, not every one. The sample shows over 130,000 clones, around 90% of them seen only once. The sequencing sample was made of peripheral blood. The receptor set was obtained from a human donor with COVID-19, enrolled during active disease. The donor label of this sample is uncertain. Each CDR3 is given with its conserved first and last residue. The D gene is left open where the match is weak. Size is stated for part of the rows, as once, few or many counts, or as a class when the clone is expanded.

j_gene	abundance	d_gene	v_gene	CDR3nt	CDR3aa
TRBJ1-2	-	-	TRBV2	TGTGCCAGCAGTCAACAGGACTATGGCTACACCTTC	CASSQQDYGYTF
TRBJ2-4	-	TRBD2	TRBV14	TGTGCCAGCAGCCTCCAGCGGGGGGGCATGTACTTC	CASSLQRGGMYF
TRBJ2-1	-	TRBD1	TRBV25-1	TGTGCCAGCAGGGACGACAGGGGAAACAATGAGCAGTTCTTC	CASRDDRGNNEQFF
TRBJ1-2	-	TRBD1	TRBV27	TGTGCCAGCAGTTTAAGCCAGGGGGCCCGTGGCTACACCTTC	CASSLSQGARGYTF
TRBJ1-5	once	-	TRBV6-5	TGTGCCACCTCCTCGGCGGCCGGGAGCAATCAGCCCCAGCATTTT	CATSSAAGSNQPQHF
TRBJ2-6	-	-	TRBV2	TGTGCCACCCCCAGACTGGCTTCGTCCTCTGGGGCCAACGTCCTGACTTTC	CATPRLASSSGANVLTF
TRBJ1-5	-	-	TRBV19	TGTGCCAGTAGTATTAGCACGGAGGATAATCAGCCCCAGCATTTT	CASSISTEDNQPQHF
TRBJ2-5	-	TRBD1	TRBV2	TGTGCCAGCAGTGACAGGACAGGGGTAGAGACCCAGTACTTC	CASSDRTGVETQYF
TRBJ1-5	-	TRBD1	TRBV19	TGTGCCAGTAGTATAGATCAGGGGGCGAGGGTCAGTCAGCCCCAGCATTTT	CASSIDQGARVSQPQHF
TRBJ1-3	-	-	TRBV7-3	TGTGCCAGCAGCCGTGGGGGGAGTTCTGGAAACACCATATATTTT	CASSRGGSSGNTIYF
TRBJ1-5	-	TRBD1	TRBV28	TGTGCCAGCATTCCCGGACAGGGGGCCACTCAGCCCCAGCATTTT	CASIPGQGATQPQHF
TRBJ2-5	-	-	TRBV7-2	TGTGCCAGCAGCCTACCCCCGGGGGAGACCCAGTACTTC	CASSLPPGETQYF
TRBJ1-1	-	-	TRBV6-5	TGTGCCAGCAGTTACCGCCGGGGAAGGGCCACTGAAGCTTTCTTT	CASSYRRGRATEAFF
TRBJ1-2	-	-	TRBV5-4	TGTGCCAGCAGCTTGGGCAGGGACTACGGCTATGGCTACACCTTC	CASSLGRDYGYGYTF
TRBJ1-3	once	-	TRBV18	TGTGCCAGCTCACCAGGACAGTTCTCTGGAAACACCATATATTTT	CASSPGQFSGNTIYF
TRBJ2-3	-	TRBD2	TRBV7-3	TGTGCCAGCAGCTTAAGGCTCCAAGCGGGGGGGCGGTCAGATACGCAGTATTTT	CASSLRLQAGGRSDTQYF
TRBJ1-6	few	TRBD1	TRBV9	TGTGCCAGCAGCGTAGGGGTCGGGACAGGGCCTAATTCACCCCTCCACTTT	CASSVGVGTGPNSPLHF
TRBJ2-2	-	-	TRBV27	TGTGCCAGCAGTTTAACCAGGGATGGGACCGGGGAGCTGTTTTTT	CASSLTRDGTGELFF
TRBJ1-1	-	-	TRBV27	TGTGCCAGTTGGGACTGGAGCACTGAAGCTTTCTTT	CASWDWSTEAFF
TRBJ1-1	-	-	TRBV10-3	TGTGCCATCAGTGAATCGGGTCCTGACACTGAAGCTTTCTTT	CAISESGPDTEAFF
TRBJ2-5	-	TRBD1	TRBV12-5	TGTGCTAGTGGTTTGGGAGCGACAGGGGAGAGCAGAGAGACCCAGTACTTC	CASGLGATGESRETQYF
TRBJ2-7	-	-	TRBV6-5	TGTGCCAGCAGTTACCGGGTATCGAGCTCCTACGAGCAGTACTTC	CASSYRVSSSYEQYF
TRBJ2-7	few	TRBD1	TRBV19	TGTGCCAGTAGCTACGACCGGGACAGGGATTCCCACGAGCAGTACTTC	CASSYDRDRDSHEQYF
TRBJ2-5	-	TRBD2	TRBV18	TGTGCCAGCTCACCAGCTAGCGGGGGGCTCGGGACCCAGTACTTC	CASSPASGGLGTQYF
TRBJ1-5	once	TRBD1	TRBV6-5	TGTGCCAGCAGGATAACAGGGGGAAATCAGCCCCAGCATTTT	CASRITGGNQPQHF
TRBJ2-3	few	TRBD2	TRBV4-1	TGCGCCAGCAGGAGGGACAGCGGGAGGCGAGATACGCAGTATTTT	CASRRDSGRRDTQYF
TRBJ2-7	-	TRBD2	TRBV19	TGTGCCAGTAGGGCTGGGACTAGCGGGGCCTTGGAGCAGTACTTC	CASRAGTSGALEQYF
TRBJ1-5	-	-	TRBV25-1	TGTGCCAGCAGTGGAAGGGAGGGAAGGGGACATCAGCCCCAGCATTTT	CASSGREGRGHQPQHF
TRBJ1-2	-	-	TRBV12-3/TRBV12-4	TGTGCCAGCAGTTTACTCGACTATGGCTACACCTTC	CASSLLDYGYTF
TRBJ2-5	-	TRBD1	TRBV5-1	TGCGCCAGCAGCCCACCGACAGGGCTGCTGTGGACCCAGTACTTC	CASSPPTGLLWTQYF
TRBJ1-2	-	TRBD1	TRBV5-1	TGCGCCAGCAGCACCCCGGGACAGGGTGGCTATGGCTACACCTTC	CASSTPGQGGYGYTF
TRBJ1-1	-	-	TRBV4-1	TGCGCCAGCAGTGGGGCAGTGAACACTGAAGCTTTCTTT	CASSGAVNTEAFF
TRBJ1-6	-	TRBD1	TRBV5-4	TGTGCCAGCAGCTTGAACAGGGGGGCTTCACCCCTCCACTTT	CASSLNRGASPLHF
TRBJ1-6	once	-	TRBV6-5	TGTGCCAGCCACGGGGGGGTCCAATCACCCCTCCACTTT	CASHGGVQSPLHF
TRBJ2-5	-	-	TRBV5-4	TGTGCCAGCAGCTTGGGACAGACCCAAGAGACCCAGTACTTC	CASSLGQTQETQYF
TRBJ1-4	once	TRBD1	TRBV5-4	TGTGCCAGCAGCTCGAGACAGGGGGCCAGTGAAAAACTGTTTTTT	CASSSRQGASEKLFF
TRBJ1-5	-	-	TRBV2	TGTGCCAGCAGCCCAGGGGTGGGGAGCAATCAGCCCCAGCATTTT	CASSPGVGSNQPQHF
TRBJ1-5	-	-	TRBV15	TGTGCCACCAGTAAAGACCGGGAACAGCCCCAGCATTTT	CATSKDREQPQHF
TRBJ1-5	once	-	TRBV20-1	TGCAGTGCTAGTGGCGGGACCGCTTATAGCAATCAGCCCCAGCATTTT	CSASGGTAYSNQPQHF
TRBJ1-2	-	-	TRBV6-5	TGTGCCAGCAGGCCCTTCGGGAGGCCGGGGTATGGCTACACCTTC	CASRPFGRPGYGYTF
TRBJ2-7	-	TRBD2	TRBV20-1	TGCAGTGCTGGCTGGGAGGGTGAGCAGTACTTC	CSAGWEGEQYF